This TCR beta chain was profiled in a study of T cell changes during pregnancy in multiple sclerosis. V lost 3 bases, J lost 3 bases, and 8 bases stayed unmatched. The CDR3 length is 15 residues. Germline V gene lookup returns CDR1 SGHRS and CDR2 YFSETQ. Profiled with immunoSEQ multiplex PCR; TCRdb holds only in-frame clones, not every one. Of some 85,000 clones listed, roughly 93% are singletons. This chain uses TRBV5-1 with TRBJ2-7, with 8 bases that match TRBD2. This specimen consisted of peripheral blood, obtained in the third trimester of pregnancy. This receptor was identified in a female donor with multiple sclerosis, enrolled in a pregnancy study. The CDR3 bases are TGCGCCAGCAGCTCGGGACTAGTGGCAGACTACGAGCAGTACTTC. Translated: CASSSGLVADYEQYF.